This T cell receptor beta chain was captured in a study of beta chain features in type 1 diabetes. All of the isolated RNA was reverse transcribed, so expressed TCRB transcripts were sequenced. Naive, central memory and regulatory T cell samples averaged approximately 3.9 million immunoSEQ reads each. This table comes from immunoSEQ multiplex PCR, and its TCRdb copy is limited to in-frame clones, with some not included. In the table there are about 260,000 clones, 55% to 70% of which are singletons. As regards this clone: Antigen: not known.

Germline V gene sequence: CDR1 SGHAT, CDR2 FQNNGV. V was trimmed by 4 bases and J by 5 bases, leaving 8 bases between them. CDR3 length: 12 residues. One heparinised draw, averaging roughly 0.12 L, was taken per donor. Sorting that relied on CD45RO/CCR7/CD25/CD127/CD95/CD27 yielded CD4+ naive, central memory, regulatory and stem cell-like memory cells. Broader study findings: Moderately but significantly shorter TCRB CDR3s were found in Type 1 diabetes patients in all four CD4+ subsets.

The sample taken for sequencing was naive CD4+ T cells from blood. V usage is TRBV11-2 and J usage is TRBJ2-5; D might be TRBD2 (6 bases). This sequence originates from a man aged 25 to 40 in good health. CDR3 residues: CASSYAGETQYF. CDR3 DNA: TGTGCCAGCAGCTATGCGGGGGAGACCCAGTACTTC.